A selection of T cell receptor beta chains follows, all from one sample in a study of blood T cell repertoires in COVID-19. Profiling relied on immunoSEQ multiplex PCR, and the TCRdb table lists in-frame clones only, not all of them. This sample carries 150,000 to 200,000 clones, around 88% of them seen once, and the ten largest clones take 3.5% to 5%. The specimen was peripheral blood. The receptor set was obtained from a woman aged 30 to 39 with acute or convalescent COVID-19. Each CDR3 is given with its conserved first and last residue. The order of the fields is CDR3 protein, CDR3 DNA, clone size, D gene, V gene, J gene. D genes are given only for firm matches. Size is stated for part of the rows, as once, few or many counts, or as a class when the clone is expanded.

CDR3: CASSTTVVVGRRGYTF; DNA: TGTGCCAGCAGCACGACCGTAGTCGTTGGGCGCAGGGGCTACACCTTC; size: -; D: -; V: TRBV6-4; J: TRBJ1-2
CDR3: CASSASGRPGTQYF; DNA: TGTGCCAGCAGTGCCAGCGGGAGGCCGGGTACGCAGTATTTT; size: -; D: TRBD2; V: TRBV2; J: TRBJ2-3
CDR3: CASSQNNQETQYF; DNA: TGTGCCAGCAGCCAGAACAATCAAGAGACCCAGTACTTC; size: -; D: -; V: TRBV3-1/TRBV3-2; J: TRBJ2-5
CDR3: CASGGFNYGYTF; DNA: TGTGCCAGCGGCGGCTTTAACTATGGCTACACCTTC; size: once; D: -; V: TRBV28; J: TRBJ1-2
CDR3: CASSLDYRGISGNTIYF; DNA: TGTGCCAGCAGCTTGGACTATCGGGGAATTTCTGGAAACACCATATATTTT; size: few; D: -; V: TRBV5-4; J: TRBJ1-3
CDR3: CASSYEDRPYEQYF; DNA: TGTGCCAGCAGTTACGAGGATCGGCCCTACGAGCAGTACTTC; size: -; D: -; V: TRBV6-6; J: TRBJ2-7
CDR3: CASSYSTGADQPQHF; DNA: TGTGCCAGCAGTTACTCGACAGGGGCGGATCAGCCCCAGCATTTT; size: -; D: TRBD1; V: TRBV6-5; J: TRBJ1-5
CDR3: CASSQSRGSFGNTIYF; DNA: TGTGCCAGCAGCCAATCAAGGGGGTCTTTCGGAAACACCATATATTTT; size: -; D: -; V: TRBV3-1/TRBV3-2; J: TRBJ1-3
CDR3: CASSSLGQGNTIYF; DNA: TGTGCCAGCAGCTCACTCGGACAGGGCAACACCATATATTTT; size: -; D: TRBD1; V: TRBV5-4; J: TRBJ1-3
CDR3: CASSFEGTYEQYF; DNA: TGTGCCAGCAGCTTTGAGGGAACCTACGAGCAGTACTTC; size: -; D: -; V: TRBV11-2; J: TRBJ2-7
CDR3: CASSPRERSYEQYF; DNA: TGTGCCAGCTCACCACGTGAGCGGTCCTACGAGCAGTACTTC; size: -; D: -; V: TRBV18; J: TRBJ2-7
CDR3: CASSRQGDGYTF; DNA: TGTGCCAGCAGTCGCCAGGGGGATGGCTACACCTTC; size: -; D: TRBD1; V: TRBV6-5; J: TRBJ1-2
CDR3: CASYPGQGKEKLFF; DNA: TGTGCCAGCTATCCGGGACAGGGAAAAGAAAAACTGTTTTTT; size: -; D: TRBD1; V: TRBV6-6; J: TRBJ1-4
CDR3: CASSFGHEQYF; DNA: TGTGCCAGCAGCTTCGGTCACGAGCAGTACTTC; size: -; D: -; V: TRBV11-2; J: TRBJ2-7
CDR3: CASSQGAGLESTGELFF; DNA: TGCGCCAGCAGCCAAGGCGCGGGACTAGAGAGCACCGGGGAGCTGTTTTTT; size: -; D: TRBD2; V: TRBV4-1; J: TRBJ2-2
CDR3: CASMTYRGEQYF; DNA: TGTGCCAGTATGACCTATAGGGGCGAGCAGTACTTC; size: -; D: -; V: TRBV19; J: TRBJ2-7
CDR3: CASSPPESPYEQYF; DNA: TGTGCCAGCAGCCCCCCGGAGTCGCCCTACGAGCAGTACTTC; size: -; D: -; V: TRBV5-4; J: TRBJ2-7
CDR3: CANHSDRVVGYTF; DNA: TGTGCCAACCACTCGGACAGGGTGGTCGGCTACACCTTC; size: once; D: TRBD1; V: TRBV2; J: TRBJ1-2
CDR3: CASTPPGQLNEQFF; DNA: TGTGCCAGCACCCCCCCGGGACAGCTGAATGAGCAGTTCTTC; size: few; D: TRBD1; V: TRBV19; J: TRBJ2-1
CDR3: CASSSAGGEQFF; DNA: TGTGCCAGCAGCTCAGCGGGAGGTGAGCAGTTCTTC; size: once; D: TRBD2; V: TRBV5-6; J: TRBJ2-1
CDR3: CASSSLRGPYGYTF; DNA: TGTGCCAGCAGCTCCCTGCGGGGACCCTATGGCTACACCTTC; size: -; D: -; V: TRBV11-2; J: TRBJ1-2
CDR3: CATQPGTSGYNEQFF; DNA: TGTGCCACCCAACCCGGGACTAGCGGGTACAATGAGCAGTTCTTC; size: -; D: TRBD2; V: TRBV11-2; J: TRBJ2-1
CDR3: CASSFSGRDNEQFF; DNA: TGTGCCAGCAGCTTTAGCGGGAGGGACAATGAGCAGTTCTTC; size: -; D: TRBD2; V: TRBV6-5; J: TRBJ2-1
CDR3: CASSSRDSHYEQYF; DNA: TGCGCCAGCAGCTCTCGGGACTCCCACTACGAGCAGTACTTC; size: -; D: -; V: TRBV5-1; J: TRBJ2-7
CDR3: CASRGDNQETQYF; DNA: TGTGCCAGCAGAGGGGACAACCAAGAGACCCAGTACTTC; size: once; D: -; V: TRBV2; J: TRBJ2-5
CDR3: CASSLPKGESTISTDTQYF; DNA: TGTGCCAGCAGCTTACCAAAAGGGGAATCGACCATCAGCACAGATACGCAGTATTTT; size: -; D: -; V: TRBV11-2; J: TRBJ2-3
CDR3: CASSLYQGAQNTEAFF; DNA: TGTGCCAGCAGTTTATATCAGGGGGCGCAGAACACTGAAGCTTTCTTT; size: -; D: TRBD1; V: TRBV27; J: TRBJ1-1
CDR3: CASRRTSFEQYF; DNA: TGTGCCAGCAGGAGGACTAGTTTCGAGCAGTACTTC; size: -; D: TRBD2; V: TRBV6-6; J: TRBJ2-7
CDR3: CASSLGGGRSYEQYF; DNA: TGTGCCAGCAGCTTGGGGGGGGGCCGCTCCTACGAGCAGTACTTC; size: -; D: -; V: TRBV5-4; J: TRBJ2-7
CDR3: CASAASGRRGTQYF; DNA: TGTGCCAGCGCGGCTAGCGGGAGGCGGGGTACGCAGTATTTT; size: -; D: TRBD2; V: TRBV28; J: TRBJ2-3
CDR3: CASSYGGRGLGTQYF; DNA: TGTGCCAGCAGTTACGGCGGGAGGGGGCTGGGAACGCAGTATTTT; size: -; D: TRBD2; V: TRBV6-6; J: TRBJ2-3
CDR3: CASGWGGANQPQHF; DNA: TGTGCCAGTGGGTGGGGAGGGGCTAATCAGCCCCAGCATTTT; size: -; D: -; V: TRBV3-1/TRBV3-2; J: TRBJ1-5
CDR3: CASSLPGSYEQYF; DNA: TGTGCCAGCAGCTTACCAGGGTCCTACGAGCAGTACTTC; size: once; D: -; V: TRBV13; J: TRBJ2-7
CDR3: CASSLAWEDTIYF; DNA: TGTGCCAGCAGCTTAGCTTGGGAGGACACCATATATTTT; size: -; D: -; V: TRBV11-2; J: TRBJ1-3
CDR3: CASSISGAYSYNEQFF; DNA: TGTGCCAGTAGTATTAGCGGGGCCTACTCCTACAATGAGCAGTTCTTC; size: -; D: TRBD2; V: TRBV19; J: TRBJ2-1